Presented here are 23 T cell receptor beta chains from one specimen sequenced in a study of OX40 agonist ivuxolimab in advanced cancers. The data were produced by immunoSEQ multiplex PCR, yet TCRdb's version contains in-frame clones alone and is incomplete. The sample yields about 42,000 clones, 80% to 90% seen once. The specimen was CD4+ or CD8+ T cells sorted from blood, collected in a trial of the OX40 agonist ivuxolimab. The receptors come from an adult with an advanced solid tumor such as melanoma, head and neck, liver or kidney cancer.

The rearrangement uses TRBV4-2 and TRBJ2-7; D gene unclear. The length of the CDR3 is 14 residues. The germline V and J ends were trimmed by 0 bases and 0 bases, with 6 bases remaining between them. Looked up from germline, CDR1 is LGHNA and CDR2 is YNFKEQ. As DNA, the CDR3 is TGTGCCAGCAGCCAAGAGGCTAACTCCTACGAGCAGTACTTC. Translated: CASSQEANSYEQYF.

This clone was observed a single time. The chain uses TRBV28 and TRBJ2-7; 8 bases agree with TRBD1. In germline, CDR1 is MDHEN, CDR2 SYDVKM. Losses at the gene ends were 6 bases for V and 5 bases for J; bases not matched to a gene: 6. The CDR3 loop spans 13 amino acids. The CDR3 DNA follows: TGTGCCAGCAGGGCAGGGGGCGGGGACGAGCAGTACTTC. As protein: CASRAGGGDEQYF.

This rearrangement joins TRBV7-2 to TRBJ2-3, with 9 bases identical to TRBD2. The CDR3 sequence is 15 residues long. CDR1 SGHTA and CDR2 FQGNSA come from the germline V gene. With 3 bases clipped from V and 5 bases from J, the junction kept 6 bases outside the gene matches. The CDR3 is CASSFSGGRRDTQYF. The CDR3 DNA sequence: TGTGCCAGCAGCTTCAGCGGGGGGAGACGAGATACGCAGTATTTT.

The chain has TRBV10-3 and TRBJ1-3; 7 positions agree with TRBD1. V dropped 11 bases and J dropped 0; count of bases not matched to a gene: 4. The germline gives CDR1 ENHRY, CDR2 SYGVKD. This CDR3 has 13 residues. The CDR3 region is CAAGTVSGNTIYF. In nucleotides, the CDR3 is TGTGCCGCCGGGACAGTCTCTGGAAACACCATATATTTT.

The rearrangement uses TRBV6-1 and TRBJ2-1, with D perhaps matching TRBD2 (7 bases). V lost 4 bases, J lost 2 bases, and 15 bases lay in between. This CDR3 spans 16 amino acids. Germline CDR1 reads MNHNS; CDR2 reads SASEGT. CDR3 sequence (DNA): TGTGCCAGCAGTGTACAGGGCCGGGGGGCCTACAATGAGCAGTTCTTC. Translated, it gives CASSVQGRGAYNEQFF.

This chain joins TRBV2 and TRBJ2-5, with 7 bases aligning to TRBD1. Looked up from germline, CDR1 is SNHLY and CDR2 is FYNNEI. This CDR3 is built from 15 residues. The J segment lost 3 bases and the V segment lost 7 bases, leaving 11 bases of the junction unmatched. CDR3 bases: TGTGCCAGCACCCCGACTCTAGGACAGGAAGAGACCCAGTACTTC. It yields the protein CASTPTLGQEETQYF. The variable domain in full, with the rest retrieved from reference TRBV2 and TRBJ2-5, is EPEVTQTPSHQVTQMGQEVILRCVPISNHLYFYWYRQILGQKVEFLVSFYNNEISEKSEIFDDQFSVERPDGSNFTLKIRSTKLEDSAMYFCASTPTLGQEETQYFGPGTRLLVL.

This clone has a handful of counts. The chain joins TRBV6-5 to TRBJ1-3, with TRBD1 matching 9 bases. This CDR3 spans 15 amino acids. Germline values: CDR1 MNHEY, CDR2 SVGAGI. J gave up 2 bases and V 10 bases, and 9 bases lay outside the gene matches. The CDR3 here is CATRWGQGPGNTIYF. CDR3 in DNA: TGTGCCACCAGATGGGGACAGGGCCCTGGAAACACCATATATTTT.

The CDR3: CASSPPGTSYFHYEQYF. DNA for the CDR3: TGTGCCAGCAGCCCCCCTGGGACTAGCTATTTCCACTACGAGCAGTACTTC. The chain uses TRBV11-2 and TRBJ2-7; 9 nucleotides line up with TRBD2. The CDR3 sequence is 17 residues long. Trimming removed 5 bases from V and 3 bases from J; junction bases left unmatched: 14. The germline V gene encodes CDR1 SGHAT and CDR2 FQNNGV.

The V and J genes are TRBV5-1 and TRBJ1-2; possible D gene TRBD1, 6 bases. Looked up from germline, CDR1 is SGHRS and CDR2 is YFSETQ. The CDR3 covers 16 residues. With 0 bases removed from V and 6 bases from J, the gap between germline ends came to 18 bases. For the CDR3, the DNA is TGCGCCAGCAGCTTGGCGGGGACATCCCAGGACGATGGCTACACCTTC. Translation gives CASSLAGTSQDDGYTF. The full variable domain, rest sourced from reference TRBV5-1 and TRBJ1-2, is KAGVTQTPRYLIKTRGQQVTLSCSPISGHRSVSWYQQTPGQGLQFLFEYFSETQRNKGNFPGRFSGRQFSNSRSEMNVSTLELGDSALYLCASSLAGTSQDDGYTFGSGTRLTVV.

The chain couples TRBV18 to TRBJ1-3; D possibly corresponds to TRBD1 (5 bases). V gave up 6 bases and J gave up 2 bases, with 14 bases separating them. The CDR3 extends over 15 amino acids. The germline gives CDR1 KGHSH, CDR2 LQKENI. CDR3 sequence: CASSQGLTPGNTIYF. The CDR3 region has the DNA TGTGCCAGCTCTCAGGGACTTACTCCTGGAAACACCATATATTTT.

V gene TRBV5-4 combines with J gene TRBJ1-2, with TRBD1 as a possible D gene (6 bases). CDR1 SGHNT and CDR2 YYREEE come from the germline V gene (reference sequence). Deletions cut 4 bases from V and 5 bases from J, with 12 bases between. This CDR3 has 13 residues. The DNA of the CDR3 is TGTGCCAGCAGCACCACAGGGAAATATGGCTACACCTTC. This translates into CASSTTGKYGYTF.

This chain links TRBV28 with TRBJ1-2; possible D gene TRBD1, 5 bases. V lost 4 bases and J lost 0, with 9 bases in between. Looked up from germline, CDR1 is MDHEN and CDR2 is SYDVKM. The CDR3 contains 14 residues. DNA for the CDR3: TGTGCCAGCAGTTCCGGGGCAGCTAACTATGGCTACACCTTC. Translation gives CASSSGAANYGYTF.

The J gene is TRBJ2-7, the V gene TRBV7-9; 7 positions agree with TRBD1. J was trimmed by 5 bases and V by 5 bases; bases with no gene match: 3. Looked up from germline, CDR1 is SEHNR and CDR2 is FQNEAQ (reference sequence). The CDR3 runs 12 residues. Here the CDR3 reads CASSPTGDEQYF. In DNA, the CDR3 is TGTGCCAGCAGCCCCACAGGGGACGAGCAGTACTTC.

The chain combines TRBV18 with TRBJ2-2; possibly TRBD1 for D (7 bases). The CDR3 runs to 19 residues. Trimming shortened V by 0 bases and J by 2 bases, and 19 bases separated the two germline ends. The germline V gene encodes CDR1 KGHSH and CDR2 LQKENI. In DNA, the CDR3 is TGTGCCAGCTCACCACCGGGGGGACAGCCCAACCGAAACACCGGGGAGCTGTTTTTT. Translating gives CASSPPGGQPNRNTGELFF.

This clone was seen only once. The V gene is TRBV15, the J gene TRBJ1-2, with TRBD1 identical over 10 bases. The CDR3 has 14 amino acids. In germline, CDR1 is LNHNV, CDR2 YYDKDF (reference sequence). J gave up 5 bases and V 1 base, and 1 base lay outside the gene matches. DNA of the CDR3: TGTGCCACCAGCAGAGGGGACAGGGGATATGGCTACACCTTC. Translation gives CATSRGDRGYGYTF.

The table lists this clone with a few counts. The chain links TRBV6-5 to TRBJ1-1; perhaps TRBD1 as D (5 bases). CDR3 length: 14 amino acids. With 6 bases removed from V and 0 bases from J, the gap between germline ends came to 11 bases. Germline assignment: CDR1 MNHEY and CDR2 SVGAGI. The CDR3 DNA reads as TGTGCCAGCAGCATTAGACAGATGAACACTGAAGCTTTCTTT. Translated: CASSIRQMNTEAFF.

This chain joins TRBV7-9 and TRBJ1-1, with TRBD1 matching over 7 bases. CDR1 SEHNR and CDR2 FQNEAQ come from the germline V gene (reference sequence). The CDR3 has 15 residues. The V segment lost 5 bases and the J segment 1 base; nucleotides outside the gene matches: 7. The CDR3 here is CASSPQTGSNTEAFF. The CDR3 DNA reads as TGTGCCAGCAGCCCCCAGACAGGGTCGAACACTGAAGCTTTCTTT.

The chain has TRBV27 and TRBJ2-2, with 7 nucleotides matching TRBD1. With 6 bases clipped from V and 1 base from J, the junction kept 8 bases outside the gene matches. The CDR3 is 16 amino acids. Germline V gene lookup returns CDR1 MNHEY and CDR2 SMNVEV (reference sequence). CDR3 sequence reads: CASRRPGQLNTGELFF. CDR3 in DNA: TGTGCCAGCAGACGACCGGGACAGCTGAACACCGGGGAGCTGTTTTTT.

The CDR3 reads CASSSELGVSGELFF. DNA of the CDR3: TGTGCCAGCAGTTCCGAATTGGGGGTATCCGGGGAGCTGTTTTTT. The chain recombines TRBV28 with TRBJ2-2, with D perhaps TRBD1 or TRBD2 (5 bases each). Trimming cost V 4 bases and J 6 bases, with 15 bases left between them. Germline-derived CDR1 and CDR2 are MDHEN and SYDVKM. The CDR3 covers 15 residues.

This clone was detected once. The chain joins TRBV30 to TRBJ1-2, with 7 bases aligning to TRBD1. The V gene end was trimmed by 0 bases and the J gene end by 4 bases; junction bases not matched to a gene: 5. Germline CDR1 is GTSNPN and CDR2 is SVGIG (reference sequence). The CDR3 is made up of 14 amino acids. The CDR3 coding sequence is TGTGCCTGGAGTGTACTGGCAGGGGGCTATGGCTACACCTTC. Its protein product is CAWSVLAGGYGYTF. The full variable domain, completed using reference TRBV30 and TRBJ1-2, is SQTIHQWPATLVQPVGSPLSLECTVEGTSNPNLYWYRQAAGRGLQLLFYSVGIGQISSEVPQNLSASRPQDRQFILSSKKLLLSDSGFYLCAWSVLAGGYGYTFGSGTRLTVV.

This chain uses TRBV20-1 with TRBJ2-1; D is undetermined. The CDR3 loop spans 11 amino acids. Trimming cost V 5 bases and J 4 bases, with 6 bases left between them. CDR1 DFQATT and CDR2 SNEGSKA come from the germline V gene (reference sequence). CDR3 residues: CSAEQYNEQFF. Here the CDR3 DNA reads TGCAGTGCTGAACAGTACAATGAGCAGTTCTTC.

The rearrangement uses TRBV7-2 and TRBJ2-6; D remains unclear. Trimming removed 5 bases from V and 0 bases from J, with 8 bases in between. The CDR3 contains 15 residues. The germline CDR1 and CDR2 sequences are SGHTA and FQGNSA. CDR3 region: CASSEFSSGANVLTF. The CDR3 nucleotides are TGTGCCAGCAGCGAATTCAGCTCTGGGGCCAACGTCCTGACTTTC.

The chain combines TRBV4-2 with TRBJ2-3; 7 bases are shared with TRBD2. V was clipped by 1 base and J by 2 bases; unmatched bases: 6. The CDR3 length is 16 residues. The germline V gene encodes CDR1 LGHNA and CDR2 YNFKEQ. The CDR3 bases are TGTGCCAGCAGCCAAGCTCTCGCGGGGGACACAGATACGCAGTATTTT. Its translation is CASSQALAGDTDTQYF.